The entry below gives a single TCR beta chain sequence along with its context. These data are taken from a study of blood T cell repertoires in COVID-19. About the study: Material from acute and convalescent COVID-19 was sourced from the United States, Italy and Spain. The cDNA or gDNA used as material had been derived from T cells, B-cell-depleted T cells, or PBMCs.

The CDR3 spans 15 residues. V was clipped by 6 bases and J by 1 base, with 12 bases between them. Looked up from germline, CDR1 is MDHEN and CDR2 is SYDVKM. In the study's own analysis: Using reference gene primer amplification, nucleated cell counts were estimated. Repertoires were generated with immunoSEQ multiplex PCR, while TCRdb's copy carries only in-frame clones and drops some. V and J calls and clone size are given by that table; D and trimming were obtained from the DNA. The data hold about 150,000 clones, with roughly nine tenths observed a single time. The chain has TRBV28 and TRBJ2-2, with D perhaps matching TRBD1 (5 bases). The source of this sequence is a man aged 50-60 years with acute or convalescent COVID-19. The source material was peripheral blood. The CDR3 nucleotides are TGTGCCAGCAGAGGACAAGCCCTGAACACCGGGGAGCTGTTTTTT. Its translation: CASRGQALNTGELFF.